The clone carrying this TCR beta chain was found once. This specimen belongs to a study of CD8 T cells in Susac syndrome. The RNA, about 0.45 to 1 ug, was put through reverse transcription using random hexamers. TCRdb re-derived calls from the immunoSEQ multiplex PCR reads in MiXCR, one entry per CDR3 protein. The sample lists 150,000 to 180,000 distinct CDR3 sequences, approximately 96% occurring once. Sequencing targeted TCR beta in blood CD8+ and CD4+ T cells. There are 13 residues in the CDR3. The germline V and J ends were trimmed by 5 bases and 3 bases, with 11 bases remaining between them. Germline loops: CDR1 SSHAT, CDR2 FNYEAQ (reference sequence).

The receptor was isolated from a human donor with multiple sclerosis. Sequencing was performed on CD8+ T cells from PBMCs. This chain joins TRBV7-7 and TRBJ2-7; D gene ambiguous. The DNA of the CDR3 is TGTGCCAGCAGCGCTTCGGTAGGCTACGAGCAGTACTTC. Translation gives CASSASVGYEQYF.